A selection of T cell receptor beta chains follows, all from one sample in a study of OX40 agonist ivuxolimab in advanced cancers. Using immunoSEQ multiplex PCR, the repertoire was profiled, and TCRdb retains in-frame clones only, with some absent. The sample lists 90,000 to 95,000 clones, approximately 80% occurring once. Sequenced here: CD4+ or CD8+ T cells sorted from blood, sampled in a trial of the OX40 agonist ivuxolimab. These receptors were taken from an adult with an advanced solid tumor such as melanoma, head and neck, liver or kidney cancer. The CDR3 runs from the conserved cysteine through the conserved F or W. D genes are given only for firm matches. The size entry is marked missing in some rows and otherwise reads once, few, many or a size class.

v_gene	d_gene	abundance	j_gene	CDR3nt	CDR3aa
TRBV5-1	-	-	TRBJ2-2	TGCGCCAGTACGACAACCTACCCGAACACCGGGGAGCTGTTTTTT	CASTTTYPNTGELFF
TRBV29-1	-	-	TRBJ2-7	TGCAGCGTTGAAGGGGGGGGCAACGAGCAGTACTTC	CSVEGGGNEQYF
TRBV15	-	-	TRBJ1-2	TGTGCCACCAGCAGAGATGGTACCTCTAACTATGGCTACACCTTC	CATSRDGTSNYGYTF
TRBV25-1	-	-	TRBJ2-2	TGTGCCAGCAGTGAATATTGGCAGACCGGGGAGCTGTTTTTT	CASSEYWQTGELFF
TRBV10-3	-	-	TRBJ1-2	TGTGCCATCAGTGATGAGGGGAACTATGGCTACACCTTC	CAISDEGNYGYTF
TRBV21-1	-	-	TRBJ2-1	TGTGCCAGCAGGTGCAAGGAAGGCGGGGGGGCAAACAATGAGCAGTTCTTC	CASRCKEGGGANNEQFF
TRBV5-6	-	-	TRBJ1-6	TGTGCCAGCAGCGCGGTGTTATTTAATTCACCCCTCCACTTT	CASSAVLFNSPLHF
TRBV4-2	-	-	TRBJ1-1	TGTGCCAGCAGCCAAGAATATGCAGGGAGGTGGAACACTGAAGCTTTCTTT	CASSQEYAGRWNTEAFF
TRBV6-5	TRBD1	-	TRBJ2-7	TGTGCCAGCAGTTACGGCAGGGGGTTGGGAGAGCAGTACTTC	CASSYGRGLGEQYF
TRBV29-1	-	-	TRBJ2-1	TGCAGCGCCCCCAGGGGAAATGAGCAGTTCTTC	CSAPRGNEQFF
TRBV4-3	TRBD2	-	TRBJ2-3	TGCGCCAGCAGCCGGAGAAGCGGGGGGCCCACAGATACGCAGTATTTT	CASSRRSGGPTDTQYF
TRBV19	TRBD2	-	TRBJ2-5	TGTGCCAGTAGTATGATCCCAGCGGGGGGACAAGAGACCCAGTACTTC	CASSMIPAGGQETQYF
TRBV6-1	-	-	TRBJ1-6	TGTGCCAGCAGTAGGGGGTCAGGACCGAATTCACCCCTCCACTTT	CASSRGSGPNSPLHF
TRBV9	-	once	TRBJ2-2	TGTGCCAGCAGCGTAAGAGGAGAGATGAACACCGGGGAGCTGTTTTTT	CASSVRGEMNTGELFF